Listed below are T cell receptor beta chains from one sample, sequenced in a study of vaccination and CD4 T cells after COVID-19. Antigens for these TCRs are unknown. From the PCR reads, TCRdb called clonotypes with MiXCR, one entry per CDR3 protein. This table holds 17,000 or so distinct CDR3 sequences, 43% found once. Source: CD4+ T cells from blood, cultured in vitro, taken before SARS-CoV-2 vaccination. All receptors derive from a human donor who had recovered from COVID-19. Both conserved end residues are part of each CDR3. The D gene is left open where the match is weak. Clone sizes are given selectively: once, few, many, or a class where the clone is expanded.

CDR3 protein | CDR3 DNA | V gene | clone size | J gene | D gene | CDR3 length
CASSPGANYGYTF | TGTGCCAGCAGCCCCGGAGCTAACTATGGCTACACCTTC | TRBV6-1 | large | TRBJ1-2 | NA | 13
CASSQGPGSERRETQYF | TGTGCCAGCAGCCAGGGTCCGGGGTCGGAGCGCCGAGAGACCCAGTACTTC | TRBV14 | NA | TRBJ2-5 | NA | 17
CASSKHPDTQYF | TGTGCCAGCAGCAAACATCCAGATACGCAGTATTTT | TRBV21-1 | few | TRBJ2-3 | NA | 12
CSVPNLRDNTDTQYF | TGCAGTGTTCCGAACCTGAGGGATAACACAGATACGCAGTATTTT | TRBV20-1 | once | TRBJ2-3 | NA | 15
CSAQDARSTHEQYF | TGCAGTGCTCAGGACGCCCGGTCCACCCACGAGCAGTACTTC | TRBV20-1 | NA | TRBJ2-7 | NA | 14
CASSFWGQHHQPQHF | TGTGCCAGCAGTTTTTGGGGACAGCACCATCAGCCCCAGCATTTT | TRBV27 | medium-sized | TRBJ1-5 | TRBD1 | 15
CASSPGPSPHGTEAFF | TGTGCCAGCAGCCCGGGACCTAGCCCCCATGGCACTGAAGCTTTCTTT | TRBV7-3 | NA | TRBJ1-1 | NA | 16
CASSARGGDQPQHF | TGTGCCAGCAGTGCGAGGGGCGGGGATCAGCCCCAGCATTTT | TRBV2 | few | TRBJ1-5 | NA | 14
CASINYYEQYF | TGTGCCAGCATTAACTACTACGAGCAGTACTTC | TRBV6-1 | NA | TRBJ2-7 | NA | 11
CASSHRVGGETQYF | TGTGCCAGCAGCCATCGGGTGGGCGGCGAGACCCAGTACTTC | TRBV7-2 | few | TRBJ2-5 | NA | 14
CASRGIGLERVLFF | TGTGCCAGTAGGGGAATTGGACTAGAGAGGGTTCTGTTCTTC | TRBV19 | NA | TRBJ2-1 | TRBD2 | 14
CSASWGLEGWTEAFF | TGCAGTGCTAGTTGGGGATTAGAGGGGTGGACTGAAGCTTTCTTT | TRBV20-1 | few | TRBJ1-1 | NA | 15
CASRQANQPQHF | TGTGCCAGCAGGCAGGCGAATCAGCCCCAGCATTTT | TRBV28 | medium-sized | TRBJ1-5 | NA | 12
CASSFIRDRGNTGELFF | TGTGCCAGCAGCTTTATTCGGGACAGGGGTAACACCGGGGAGCTGTTTTTT | TRBV7-9 | NA | TRBJ2-2 | TRBD1 | 17
CSARDRGFSNQPQHF | TGCAGTGCTAGAGATCGAGGGTTTAGCAATCAGCCCCAGCATTTT | TRBV20-1 | few | TRBJ1-5 | NA | 15
CASSPPPAGNTEAFF | TGTGCCAGCAGCCCCCCACCCGCGGGGAACACTGAAGCTTTCTTT | TRBV6-2/TRBV6-3 | once | TRBJ1-1 | NA | 15
CATQDRDYGYTF | TGTGCCACCCAGGACAGGGACTATGGCTACACCTTC | TRBV6-2/TRBV6-3 | few | TRBJ1-2 | TRBD1 | 12
CASSLSGQGFGTIYF | TGTGCCAGCAGCTTAAGTGGACAGGGTTTCGGCACCATATATTTT | TRBV7-2 | few | TRBJ1-3 | TRBD1 | 15
CSAREGQGPLAKNIQYF | TGCAGTGCTAGAGAAGGACAGGGACCTCTAGCCAAAAACATTCAGTACTTC | TRBV20-1 | NA | TRBJ2-4 | TRBD1 | 17
CASSLKPSQETQYF | TGTGCCAGCAGCCTAAAGCCCAGCCAAGAGACCCAGTACTTC | TRBV7-3 | once | TRBJ2-5 | NA | 14
CASSLNAEAFF | TGTGCCAGCAGCTTAAACGCTGAAGCTTTCTTT | TRBV7-9 | few | TRBJ1-1 | NA | 11
CASSLGSVTDTQYF | TGTGCCAGCAGCTTAGGTTCGGTCACAGATACGCAGTATTTT | TRBV11-3 | few | TRBJ2-3 | NA | 14
CATSSDRTWGNQPQHF | TGTGCCACCAGCTCCGACCGCACCTGGGGCAATCAGCCCCAGCATTTT | TRBV15 | few | TRBJ1-5 | NA | 16
CASGSRTTPLHF | TGTGCCAGCGGGTCTAGAACTACACCCCTCCACTTT | TRBV6-1 | NA | TRBJ1-6 | NA | 12
CSASQGAGGTEAFF | TGCAGTGCTAGCCAGGGGGCCGGTGGCACTGAAGCTTTCTTT | TRBV20-1 | medium-sized | TRBJ1-1 | TRBD1 | 14
CASSDTGSNQPQHF | TGTGCCAGTAGTGACACCGGGAGCAATCAGCCCCAGCATTTT | TRBV19 | few | TRBJ1-5 | NA | 14
CASSLAQGQETQYF | TGTGCCAGCAGCTTGGCGCAGGGCCAAGAGACCCAGTACTTC | TRBV6-1 | few | TRBJ2-5 | NA | 14
CASSPPTGGYEPQHF | TGTGCCAGTAGTCCACCGACAGGGGGTTACGAGCCCCAGCATTTT | TRBV19 | NA | TRBJ1-5 | TRBD1 | 15
CSARDYKDRGRETQYF | TGCAGTGCTAGAGATTATAAGGACAGGGGGCGGGAGACCCAGTACTTC | TRBV20-1 | NA | TRBJ2-5 | TRBD1 | 16
CASGGGTYNSPLHF | TGTGCCTCGGGGGGGGGCACCTATAATTCACCCCTCCACTTT | TRBV30 | NA | TRBJ1-6 | NA | 14
CAIRQEGSFYGYTF | TGTGCCATCCGGCAAGAGGGTTCCTTTTATGGCTACACCTTC | TRBV10-3 | NA | TRBJ1-2 | NA | 14
CASRAGQGSYEQYF | TGTGCCAGCAGGGCCGGACAGGGGTCCTACGAGCAGTACTTC | TRBV6-1 | once | TRBJ2-7 | TRBD1 | 14
CASSLAGINQETQYF | TGTGCCAGCAGTCTAGCGGGGATAAACCAAGAGACCCAGTACTTC | TRBV12-3/TRBV12-4 | NA | TRBJ2-5 | TRBD2 | 15
CASSSVGPDGFNYGYTF | TGTGCCAGCAGCTCCGTAGGACCGGACGGCTTTAACTATGGCTACACCTTC | TRBV7-2 | NA | TRBJ1-2 | NA | 17
CASSRPRENTEAFF | TGTGCCAGCAGCCGCCCTAGAGAGAACACTGAAGCTTTCTTT | TRBV5-4 | NA | TRBJ1-1 | NA | 14
CASSRYREPSYEQYF | TGTGCCAGCAGCCGCTACAGGGAACCCTCCTACGAGCAGTACTTC | TRBV7-2 | few | TRBJ2-7 | NA | 15
CSARDQTQSDEQYF | TGCAGTGCTAGAGACCAGACCCAAAGCGATGAGCAGTACTTC | TRBV20-1 | NA | TRBJ2-7 | NA | 14
CASSQSRGTDTQYF | TGTGCCAGCAGCCAGAGCAGGGGCACAGATACACAGTATTTT | TRBV5-4 | NA | TRBJ2-3 | NA | 14
CASSFGVLLGQGSYEQYF | TGTGCCAGCAGTTTTGGGGTTCTCTTGGGACAGGGGTCCTACGAGCAGTACTTC | TRBV28 | NA | TRBJ2-7 | TRBD1 | 18
CASSPGPIQETQYF | TGTGCCAGCAGCCCCGGGCCGATCCAAGAGACCCAGTACTTC | TRBV7-7 | NA | TRBJ2-5 | NA | 14
CASHRGRNNSPLHF | TGTGCCAGCCATAGGGGACGGAATAATTCACCCCTCCACTTT | TRBV27 | few | TRBJ1-6 | NA | 14
CASNDDLNQPQHF | TGTGCCAGCAACGATGATCTCAATCAGCCCCAGCATTTT | TRBV7-2 | NA | TRBJ1-5 | NA | 13
CATSVRTGGVKTQYF | TGTGCCACCAGCGTACGAACAGGGGGCGTAAAGACCCAGTACTTC | TRBV15 | few | TRBJ2-5 | TRBD1 | 15
CASSRNWDRNYGYTF | TGTGCCAGTAGCCGAAACTGGGACAGGAACTATGGCTACACCTTC | TRBV19 | NA | TRBJ1-2 | TRBD1 | 15
CASSYAPNSNQPQHF | TGTGCCAGCAGTTACGCACCGAATAGCAATCAGCCCCAGCATTTT | TRBV6-5 | NA | TRBJ1-5 | NA | 15
CASSETGQRVYGYTF | TGTGCCAGCAGTGAAACAGGGCAACGCGTCTATGGCTACACCTTC | TRBV6-1 | NA | TRBJ1-2 | NA | 15
CASSFSAFSNQPQHF | TGTGCCAGCAGCTTTTCAGCCTTTAGCAATCAGCCCCAGCATTTT | TRBV7-2 | few | TRBJ1-5 | NA | 15
CASSYSWDHQETQYF | TGTGCCAGCAGTTACTCGTGGGACCACCAAGAGACCCAGTACTTC | TRBV6-5 | NA | TRBJ2-5 | NA | 15
CATQRVGGYTF | TGTGCCACACAAAGGGTCGGTGGCTACACCTTC | TRBV19 | NA | TRBJ1-2 | NA | 11
CSARDRLLSNTEAFF | TGCAGTGCTAGAGACAGATTACTATCGAACACTGAAGCTTTCTTT | TRBV20-1 | NA | TRBJ1-1 | NA | 15
CASSLYPPTDSKNIQYF | TGTGCCAGCAGTTTATACCCTCCGACAGATTCAAAAAACATTCAGTACTTC | TRBV27 | NA | TRBJ2-4 | NA | 17
CASSLGFGTGNTEAFF | TGTGCCAGCAGCTTAGGTTTTGGGACAGGGAACACTGAAGCTTTCTTT | TRBV7-2 | NA | TRBJ1-1 | TRBD1 | 16
CASSAHSSNQPQHF | TGTGCCAGCAGTGCCCACAGTTCCAATCAGCCCCAGCATTTT | TRBV6-1 | few | TRBJ1-5 | NA | 14